This T cell receptor (beta chain) is drawn from a study of T-cell reconstitution after alpha-beta-depleted transplantation in children. The CDR3 totals 15 residues. Germline V CDR1 and CDR2: SEHNR, FQNEAQ (reference sequence). Trimming removed 2 bases from V and 5 bases from J, with 14 bases in between. Using unique molecular identifiers, the investigators prepared the TCRbeta library. TCRdb passed the PCR reads through MiXCR, listing each CDR3 protein once. The sample lists roughly 500,000 distinct CDR3 sequences, approximately 30% occurring once. This material consisted of PBMCs from the stem cell graft donor, taken from the stem cell graft. The chain links TRBV7-9 to TRBJ2-3, with D perhaps being TRBD1 or TRBD2 (5 bases each). This sequence was found in a human donor who donated a stem cell graft to a child with aplastic anemia. CDR3 nucleotides: TGTGCCAGCAGCTTAAGGGGCCCACTAGAAGATACGCAGTATTTT. Residues: CASSLRGPLEDTQYF. The full variable domain, with the rest looked up from reference TRBV7-9 and TRBJ2-3, is DTGVSQNPRHKITKRGQNVTFRCDPISEHNRLYWYRQTLGQGPEFLTYFQNEAQLEKSRLLSDRFSAERPKGSFSTLEIQRTEQGDSAMYLCASSLRGPLEDTQYFGPGTRLTVL.